The 2 T cell receptor beta chains listed next were all sequenced from one sample in a study of cytomegalovirus exposure and HLA in healthy donors. With 60 Vbeta and 13 Jbeta primers, the PCR was carried out. The method was immunoSEQ multiplex PCR; TCRdb's version includes in-frame clones alone and lacks a portion of them. The sample has 150,000 to 200,000 clones; around 82% are singletons. The sequenced sample consisted of PBMCs. Receptors were obtained from a male donor in good health and CMV-seronegative.

This chain joins TRBV2 and TRBJ2-2; 8 bases match TRBD2. The CDR3 loop spans 15 amino acids. CDR1 SNHLY and CDR2 FYNNEI come from the germline V gene. After removal of 7 bases from V and 4 bases from J, the junction contained 8 bases not matched to a gene. Written as DNA, the CDR3 is TGTGCCAGCAACGGAGCGGGGGCGCCCACCGGGGAGCTGTTTTTT. It is translated as CASNGAGAPTGELFF.

This rearrangement joins TRBV6-6 to TRBJ1-3; D is unclear. Trimming shortened V by 6 bases and J by 2 bases, and 8 bases separated the two germline ends. CDR1 is MNHNY, CDR2 SVGAGI, per germline (reference sequence). The CDR3 runs 13 residues. CDR3 loop: CASSYNTGNTIYF. The CDR3 coding sequence is TGTGCCAGCAGCTACAATACTGGAAACACCATATATTTT.